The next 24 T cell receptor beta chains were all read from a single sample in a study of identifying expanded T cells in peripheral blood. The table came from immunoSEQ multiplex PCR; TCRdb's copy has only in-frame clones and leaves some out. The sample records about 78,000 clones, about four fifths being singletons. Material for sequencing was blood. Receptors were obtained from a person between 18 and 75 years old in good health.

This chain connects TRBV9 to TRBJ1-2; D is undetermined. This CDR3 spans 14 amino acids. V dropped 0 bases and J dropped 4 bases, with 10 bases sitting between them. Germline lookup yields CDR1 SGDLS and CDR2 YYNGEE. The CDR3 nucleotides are TGTGCCAGCAGCGTAGCTACAACAGTCTATGGCTACACCTTC. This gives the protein CASSVATTVYGYTF.

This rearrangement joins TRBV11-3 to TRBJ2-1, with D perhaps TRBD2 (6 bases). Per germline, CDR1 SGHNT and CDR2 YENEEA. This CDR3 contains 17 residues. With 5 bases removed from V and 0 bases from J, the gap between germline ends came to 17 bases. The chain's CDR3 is CASSQHSGGSSYNEQFF. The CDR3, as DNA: TGTGCCAGCAGCCAACATTCTGGAGGGAGCTCCTACAATGAGCAGTTCTTC. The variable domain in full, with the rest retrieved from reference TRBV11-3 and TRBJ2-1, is EAGVVQSPRYKIIEKKQPVAFWCNPISGHNTLYWYLQNLGQGPELLIRYENEEAVDDSQLPKDRFSAERLKGVDSTLKIQPAELGDSAVYLCASSQHSGGSSYNEQFFGPGTRLTVL.

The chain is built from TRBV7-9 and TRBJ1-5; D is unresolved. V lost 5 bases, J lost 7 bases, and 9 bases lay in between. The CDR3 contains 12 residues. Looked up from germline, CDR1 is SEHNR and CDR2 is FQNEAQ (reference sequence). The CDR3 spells CASSLLEQPQHF. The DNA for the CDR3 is TGTGCCAGCAGCCTCCTGGAGCAGCCCCAGCATTTT.

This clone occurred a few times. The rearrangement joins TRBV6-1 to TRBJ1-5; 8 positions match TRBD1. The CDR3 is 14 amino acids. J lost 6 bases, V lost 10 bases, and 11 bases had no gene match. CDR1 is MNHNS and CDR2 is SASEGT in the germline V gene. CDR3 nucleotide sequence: TGTGCCACTATTATCGGACAGGGTGTTCAGCCCCAGCATTTT. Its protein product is CATIIGQGVQPQHF.

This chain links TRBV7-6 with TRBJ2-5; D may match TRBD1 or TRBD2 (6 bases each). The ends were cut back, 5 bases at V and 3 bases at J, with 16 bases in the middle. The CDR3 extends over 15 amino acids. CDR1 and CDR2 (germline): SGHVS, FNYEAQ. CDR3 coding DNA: TGTGCCAGCAGCCAACAGGGACTGGAGGAAGAGACCCAGTACTTC. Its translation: CASSQQGLEEETQYF.

CDR3 bases: TGTGCCAGCTCTGAGGGACAGGCCCTTTTCACAGATACGCAGTATTTT. This encodes CASSEGQALFTDTQYF. The chain uses TRBV19 and TRBJ2-3, with TRBD1 matching over 8 bases. Germline V gene lookup returns CDR1 LNHDA and CDR2 SQIVND (reference sequence). The CDR3 spans 16 residues. V shed 9 bases, J shed 2 bases, and the junction held 13 bases outside the gene matches.

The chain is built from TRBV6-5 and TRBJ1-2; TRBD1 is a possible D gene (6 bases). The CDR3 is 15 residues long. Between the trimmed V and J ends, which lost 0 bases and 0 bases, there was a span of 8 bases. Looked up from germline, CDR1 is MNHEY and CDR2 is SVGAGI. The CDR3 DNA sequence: TGTGCCAGCAGTTACTCGAACAGGGCTAACTATGGCTACACCTTC. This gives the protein CASSYSNRANYGYTF.

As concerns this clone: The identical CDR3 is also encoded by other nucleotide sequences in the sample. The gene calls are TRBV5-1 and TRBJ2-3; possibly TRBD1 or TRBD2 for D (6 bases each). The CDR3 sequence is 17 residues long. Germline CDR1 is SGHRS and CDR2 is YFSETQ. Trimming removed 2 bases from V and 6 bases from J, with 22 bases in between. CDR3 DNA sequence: TGCGCCAGCAGCTTAGAACAGGGAGCGGGTGCCACGGATACGCAGTATTTT. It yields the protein CASSLEQGAGATDTQYF.

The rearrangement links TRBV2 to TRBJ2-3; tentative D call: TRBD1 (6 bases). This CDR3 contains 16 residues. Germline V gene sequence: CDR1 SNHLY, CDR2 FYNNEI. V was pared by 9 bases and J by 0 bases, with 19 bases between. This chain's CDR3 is CASPAPPGHSTDTQYF. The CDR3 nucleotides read TGTGCCAGTCCAGCCCCGCCGGGACACAGCACAGATACGCAGTATTTT.

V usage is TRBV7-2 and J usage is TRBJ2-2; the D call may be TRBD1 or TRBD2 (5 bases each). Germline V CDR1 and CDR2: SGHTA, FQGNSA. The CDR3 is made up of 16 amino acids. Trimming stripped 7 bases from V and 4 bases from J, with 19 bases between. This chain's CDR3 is CASTRLRDVTTGELFF. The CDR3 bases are TGTGCCAGCACCCGTTTAAGGGACGTGACCACCGGGGAGCTGTTTTTT. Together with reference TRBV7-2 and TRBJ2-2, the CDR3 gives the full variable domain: GAGVSQSPSNKVTEKGKDVELRCDPISGHTALYWYRQSLGQGLEFLIYFQGNSAPDKSGLPSDRFSAERTGGSVSTLTIQRTQQEDSAVYLCASTRLRDVTTGELFFGEGSRLTVL.

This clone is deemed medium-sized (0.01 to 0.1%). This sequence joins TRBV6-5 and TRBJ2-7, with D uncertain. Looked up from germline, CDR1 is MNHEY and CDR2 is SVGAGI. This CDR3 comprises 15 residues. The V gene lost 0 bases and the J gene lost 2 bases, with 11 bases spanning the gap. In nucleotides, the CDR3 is TGTGCCAGCAGTTACTCGAGTACTCCAACCTACGAGCAGTACTTC. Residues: CASSYSSTPTYEQYF.

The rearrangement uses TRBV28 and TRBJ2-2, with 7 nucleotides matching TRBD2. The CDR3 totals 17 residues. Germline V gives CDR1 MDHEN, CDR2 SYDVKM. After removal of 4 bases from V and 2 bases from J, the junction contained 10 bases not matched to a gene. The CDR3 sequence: CASSSPPGRGNTGELFF. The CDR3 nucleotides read TGTGCCAGCAGTTCCCCACCGGGGAGGGGAAACACCGGGGAGCTGTTTTTT.

CDR3: CASSPRGTTQKETQYF. For the CDR3, the DNA is TGTGCCAGCTCACCGAGAGGGACGACCCAAAAAGAGACCCAGTACTTC. The chain couples TRBV18 to TRBJ2-5; the D gene could be TRBD1 or TRBD2 (5 bases each). The V gene lost 3 bases and the J gene lost 3 bases, with 17 bases spanning the gap. Germline V gene sequence: CDR1 KGHSH, CDR2 LQKENI. The length of the CDR3 is 16 residues.

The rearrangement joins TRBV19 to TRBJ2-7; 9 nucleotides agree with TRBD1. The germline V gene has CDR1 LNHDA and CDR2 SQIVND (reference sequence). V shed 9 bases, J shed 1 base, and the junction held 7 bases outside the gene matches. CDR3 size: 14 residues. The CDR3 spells CASTGTGPSYEQYF. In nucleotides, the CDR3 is TGTGCCAGCACCGGGACAGGGCCTTCCTACGAGCAGTACTTC.

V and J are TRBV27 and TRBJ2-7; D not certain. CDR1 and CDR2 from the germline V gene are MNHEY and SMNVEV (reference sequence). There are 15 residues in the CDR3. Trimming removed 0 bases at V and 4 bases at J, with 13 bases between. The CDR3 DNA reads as TGTGCCAGCAGTTTATCAGTGGGTTTGGGATACGAGCAGTACTTC. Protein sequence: CASSLSVGLGYEQYF.

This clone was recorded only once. CDR3 bases: TGTGCCAGCTCACCGAAGGCTAGCGTGCAAGAGACCCAGTACTTC. The encoded protein is CASSPKASVQETQYF. The chain recombines TRBV18 with TRBJ2-5, with D tentatively TRBD2 (6 bases). This CDR3 region has 15 residues. The V gene's germline CDR1 is KGHSH and CDR2 LQKENI. V lost 3 bases to trimming and J lost 2 bases, with 13 bases between them.

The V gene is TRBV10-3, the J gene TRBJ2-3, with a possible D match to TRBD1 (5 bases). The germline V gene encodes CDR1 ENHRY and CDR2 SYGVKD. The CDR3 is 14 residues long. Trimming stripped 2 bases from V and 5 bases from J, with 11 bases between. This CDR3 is CAISEGQGRDTQYF. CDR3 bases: TGTGCCATCAGTGAGGGGCAGGGTAGAGATACGCAGTATTTT.

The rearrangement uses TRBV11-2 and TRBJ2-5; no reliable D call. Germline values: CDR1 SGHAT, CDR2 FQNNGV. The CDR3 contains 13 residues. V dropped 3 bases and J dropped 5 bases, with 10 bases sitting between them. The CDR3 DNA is TGTGCCAGCAGCTTTCCCCAACCTGAGACCCAGTACTTC. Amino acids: CASSFPQPETQYF.

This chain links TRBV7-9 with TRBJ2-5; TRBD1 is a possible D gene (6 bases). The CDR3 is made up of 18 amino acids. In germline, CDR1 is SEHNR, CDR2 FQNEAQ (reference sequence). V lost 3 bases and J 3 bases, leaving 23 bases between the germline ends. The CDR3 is CASSFTPTGRGVKETQYF. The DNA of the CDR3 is TGTGCCAGCAGCTTTACTCCTACAGGGCGAGGGGTAAAAGAGACCCAGTACTTC.

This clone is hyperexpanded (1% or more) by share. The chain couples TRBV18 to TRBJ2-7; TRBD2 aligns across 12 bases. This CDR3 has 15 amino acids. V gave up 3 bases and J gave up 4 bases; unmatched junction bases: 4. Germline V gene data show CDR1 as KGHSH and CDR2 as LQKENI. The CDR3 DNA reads TGTGCCAGCTCACCTGCCGGGACTAGCGGGTACGAGCAGTACTTC. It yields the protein CASSPAGTSGYEQYF.

The CDR3 DNA follows: TGTGCCACCAGGGACAGGGCGAACACCGGGGAGCTGTTTTTT. This codes for CATRDRANTGELFF. The genes are TRBV27 and TRBJ2-2; 9 bases are a match to TRBD1. The CDR3 loop spans 14 amino acids. The germline V gene has CDR1 MNHEY and CDR2 SMNVEV (reference sequence). V dropped 10 bases and J dropped 0; count of bases not matched to a gene: 3.

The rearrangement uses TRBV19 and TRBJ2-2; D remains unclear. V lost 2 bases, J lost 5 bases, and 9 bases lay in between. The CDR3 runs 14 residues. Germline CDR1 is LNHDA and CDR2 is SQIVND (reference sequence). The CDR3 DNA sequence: TGTGCCAGTAGTATATCGCAGGATACCGGGGAGCTGTTTTTT. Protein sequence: CASSISQDTGELFF.

CDR3: CASKEFPNTEAFF. In DNA, the CDR3 is TGTGCCAGCAAGGAGTTCCCGAACACTGAAGCTTTCTTT. J is TRBJ1-1 and V is TRBV27; no definite D call. Trimming cost V 7 bases and J 1 base, with 10 bases left between them. CDR3 length: 13 residues. Germline lookup yields CDR1 MNHEY and CDR2 SMNVEV (reference sequence).

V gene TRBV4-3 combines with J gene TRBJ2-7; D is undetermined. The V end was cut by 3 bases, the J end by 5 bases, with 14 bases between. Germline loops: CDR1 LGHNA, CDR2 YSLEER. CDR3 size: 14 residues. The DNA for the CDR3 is TGCGCCAGCAGCCAGAACGGGTTTCAGGACGAGCAGTACTTC. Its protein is CASSQNGFQDEQYF.